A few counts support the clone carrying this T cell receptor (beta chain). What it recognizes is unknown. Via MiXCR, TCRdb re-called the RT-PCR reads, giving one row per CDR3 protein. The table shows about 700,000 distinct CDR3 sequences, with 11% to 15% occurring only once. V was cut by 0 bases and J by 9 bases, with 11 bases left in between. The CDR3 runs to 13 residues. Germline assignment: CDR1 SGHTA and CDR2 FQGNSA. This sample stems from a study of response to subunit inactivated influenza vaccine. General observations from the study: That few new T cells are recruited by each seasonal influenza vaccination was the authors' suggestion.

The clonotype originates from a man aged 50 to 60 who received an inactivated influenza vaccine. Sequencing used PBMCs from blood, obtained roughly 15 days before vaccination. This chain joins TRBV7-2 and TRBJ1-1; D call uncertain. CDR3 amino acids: CASSLAPEAQAFF. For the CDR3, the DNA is TGTGCCAGCAGCTTAGCGCCGGAAGCACAAGCTTTCTTT. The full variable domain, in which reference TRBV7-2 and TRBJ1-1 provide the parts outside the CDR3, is GAGVSQSPSNKVTEKGKDVELRCDPISGHTALYWYRQSLGQGLEFLIYFQGNSAPDKSGLPSDRFSAERTGGSVSTLTIQRTQQEDSAVYLCASSLAPEAQAFFGQGTRLTVV.